Listed below are T cell receptor beta chains from one sample, sequenced in a study of blood T cell repertoires in COVID-19. Sequencing was performed with immunoSEQ multiplex PCR; in TCRdb, only in-frame clones are kept and a portion is missing. This table holds 200,000 to 250,000 clones, around three quarters found once. The sequenced material came from peripheral blood. Receptors were obtained from a woman aged 70-85 years with acute or convalescent COVID-19. Each CDR3 is given with its conserved first and last residue. The D gene is left open where the match is weak. The size entry is marked missing in some rows and otherwise reads once, few, many or a size class.

TGCGCCAGCAGGGGGCGAGGCACCGGGGAGCTGTTTTTT	CASRGRGTGELFF	once	-	TRBV10-2	TRBJ2-2
TGCAGCGTTAAACTAGCGGGGGGCTCCACAGATACGCAGTATTTT	CSVKLAGGSTDTQYF	-	TRBD2	TRBV29-1	TRBJ2-3
TGCAGCGTTGCCGGTCCGAACTCCTACGAGCAGTACTTC	CSVAGPNSYEQYF	few	-	TRBV29-1	TRBJ2-7
TGTGCCAGCAGCGCGCACAGGGGGGATACGCAGTATTTT	CASSAHRGDTQYF	-	TRBD1	TRBV11-1	TRBJ2-3
TGTGCCAGTAGGAGACTAGCGGGGGTCGAGGGCACAGATACGCAGTATTTT	CASRRLAGVEGTDTQYF	-	TRBD2	TRBV19	TRBJ2-3
TGCGCCAGCAGCGGGAGGGACGGTAACTATGGCTACACCTTC	CASSGRDGNYGYTF	-	-	TRBV5-1	TRBJ1-2
TGTGCCAGCAGCTTACAGGGGGCCGGGGAGCTGTTTTTT	CASSLQGAGELFF	-	TRBD1	TRBV7-3	TRBJ2-2
TGTGCCAGCAGTTCCACGACAGGTACCGAGACCCAGTACTTC	CASSSTTGTETQYF	-	-	TRBV27	TRBJ2-5
TGCGCCAGCAGATTGGACAGGGGGGTTTACGAGCAGTACTTC	CASRLDRGVYEQYF	many	TRBD1	TRBV10-2	TRBJ2-7
TGCAGCGCGACGGGACAGGTGGGTACTGAAGCTTTCTTT	CSATGQVGTEAFF	-	TRBD1	TRBV29-1	TRBJ1-1
TGTGCCAGCAGCCAAGTCGCGGGGGGGGCCGGGAATGAGCAGTTCTTC	CASSQVAGGAGNEQFF	many	TRBD2	TRBV3-1/TRBV3-2	TRBJ2-1
TGTGCCAGCAGCGAGAGGTGGGTCCCCTACGGCTACACCTTC	CASSERWVPYGYTF	-	-	TRBV9	TRBJ1-2
TGTGCCAGCACGGAAGGGAGCGATAATTCACCCCTCCACTTT	CASTEGSDNSPLHF	-	-	TRBV6-5	TRBJ1-6
TGCGCCAGCAGCGCTAGACAGGGGGCGAAGATAGGAGAGACCCAGTACTTC	CASSARQGAKIGETQYF	-	TRBD1	TRBV5-1	TRBJ2-5
TGTGCCAGCAGCCGGAACCCCACCGGGGAGACCCAGTACTTC	CASSRNPTGETQYF	few	-	TRBV7-8	TRBJ2-5
TGTGCCAGCAGTGAATCTGGGGGCAGGAACGGGGAGCTGTTTTTT	CASSESGGRNGELFF	-	-	TRBV2	TRBJ2-2
TGTGCCACCACGTCCGAGACTGAAGCTTTCTTT	CATTSETEAFF	-	-	TRBV6-5	TRBJ1-1
TGTGCCAGCAGTGAAAGGGCAGGGTTGTCTTCTTCACCCCTCCACTTT	CASSERAGLSSSPLHF	-	-	TRBV6-1	TRBJ1-6
TGTGCCAGCAGCGTAGCGGACAGGGGTGCCGGAAACACCATATATTTT	CASSVADRGAGNTIYF	-	TRBD1	TRBV9	TRBJ1-3
TGTGCCAGTAGTGGCCCCCAAGAGGGATACGAGCAGTACTTC	CASSGPQEGYEQYF	few	-	TRBV19	TRBJ2-7
TGCGCCAGCAGCCAAGGTCTTAGCGGGGGGGCAGACACCGGGGAGCTGTTTTTT	CASSQGLSGGADTGELFF	once	TRBD2	TRBV4-3	TRBJ2-2
TGTGCCAGCAGGTGTCTAGCGGGGGGCCCCCAATGCGATGAGCAGTTCTTC	CASRCLAGGPQCDEQFF	-	TRBD2	TRBV7-9	TRBJ2-1
TGCGCCAGCAGCCACCCCACAGGGTTCGGTGGGGACTACGAGCAGTACTTC	CASSHPTGFGGDYEQYF	-	-	TRBV4-1	TRBJ2-7
TGTGCCAGCAGCTCTCGAGCGGGGGGGCCAACAGATACGCAGTATTTT	CASSSRAGGPTDTQYF	-	TRBD2	TRBV7-2	TRBJ2-3
TGTGCCAGCAGTGAAGCGTTTCTAGCGGGGGCCAACACAGATACGCAGTATTTT	CASSEAFLAGANTDTQYF	-	TRBD2	TRBV2	TRBJ2-3
TGTGCCTGGAGACGTGGGGCAGGGGCCGAAGCTTTCTTT	CAWRRGAGAEAFF	-	-	TRBV30	TRBJ1-1
TGTGCCAGTAGTATTTCGGGACAGGTTTTAATTAATGAGCAGTTCTTC	CASSISGQVLINEQFF	-	TRBD1	TRBV19	TRBJ2-1
TGTGCCAGCAGCTTAAACTTTCTCGGAAACACCATATATTTT	CASSLNFLGNTIYF	-	-	TRBV7-8	TRBJ1-3
TGCGCCAGCAGCTTAGGGACACCCGGAGGCGAGCAGTTCTTC	CASSLGTPGGEQFF	-	-	TRBV5-1	TRBJ2-1
TGTGCCACCTCTTCTAGCGGGGGCCCCTACGAGCAGTACTTC	CATSSSGGPYEQYF	-	TRBD2	TRBV24-1	TRBJ2-7
TGTGCCAGCAGTCTCTATGGAAACACCATATATTTT	CASSLYGNTIYF	-	-	TRBV5-6	TRBJ1-3
TGCGCCAGCAGGAGCGGGGCCGTCGGAGATACGCAGTATTTT	CASRSGAVGDTQYF	-	TRBD2	TRBV10-1	TRBJ2-3
TGCGCCAGCAGCCAAGCAATGGCTAGCGGGGGGACCGTGTACATTCAGTACTTC	CASSQAMASGGTVYIQYF	-	TRBD2	TRBV4-1	TRBJ2-4
TGTGCCAGCAGCTCTGCAGTAAATCAGCCCCAGCATTTT	CASSSAVNQPQHF	-	-	TRBV7-2	TRBJ1-5
TGTGCCAGCAGTGCACCGGGACAGCAAGGCTCTGGGGCCAACGTCCTGACTTTC	CASSAPGQQGSGANVLTF	-	TRBD1	TRBV6-1	TRBJ2-6
TGTGCCTGGAGTTCTTGGACAGAAAAAAGCTCCTATAATTCACCCCTCCACTTT	CAWSSWTEKSSYNSPLHF	-	-	TRBV30	TRBJ1-6
TGCGCCAGCAGCCAAGAGATGGGACAGGGGGTAGATACGCAGTATTTT	CASSQEMGQGVDTQYF	-	TRBD1	TRBV4-1	TRBJ2-3
TGTGCCACCAGTGATTCAAGGCTAGCGGGGGGGCCCGCAGATACGCAGTATTTT	CATSDSRLAGGPADTQYF	-	TRBD2	TRBV24-1	TRBJ2-3
TGTGCCAGCAGCATGACAGGGGGCACCGGGGAGCTGTTTTTT	CASSMTGGTGELFF	few	TRBD1	TRBV6-2/TRBV6-3	TRBJ2-2
TGTGCCACCAGCAGAGAGGCCCAAACCAAAAACATTCAGTACTTC	CATSREAQTKNIQYF	-	-	TRBV15	TRBJ2-4
TGTGCCACCAGCACCGGAAGGGGCGAGCAGTACTTC	CATSTGRGEQYF	once	-	TRBV15	TRBJ2-7
TGTGCCAGCAGCTTAACGGAGGGTGAGCAGTTCTTC	CASSLTEGEQFF	-	-	TRBV7-3	TRBJ2-1
TGCGCCAGCAGTGATCTTTATGAAAAACTGTTTTTT	CASSDLYEKLFF	-	-	TRBV10-2	TRBJ1-4
TGTGCCAGCAGCTTGGGGGCCTCAGGGTATCAGCCCCAGCATTTT	CASSLGASGYQPQHF	-	-	TRBV5-8	TRBJ1-5
TGCGCCAGCAGCTTGGACGGGAATCAGCCCCAGCATTTT	CASSLDGNQPQHF	-	-	TRBV5-1	TRBJ1-5
TGTGCCAGCACCACTGCGACAGGTTCCCCTCGGCCCCAGCATTTT	CASTTATGSPRPQHF	-	-	TRBV6-5	TRBJ1-5
TGTGCCAGCGCCAAGGGGACAGGGGCGAACACTGAAGCTTTCTTT	CASAKGTGANTEAFF	-	TRBD1	TRBV6-5	TRBJ1-1
TGCGCCAGCCAGGCGGGGGACTATAATTCACCCCTCCACTTT	CASQAGDYNSPLHF	-	-	TRBV5-1	TRBJ1-6
TGTGCCAGCAGTGAGCGCAGGGACACCGGGGAGCTGTTTTTT	CASSERRDTGELFF	-	-	TRBV2	TRBJ2-2
TGTGCCAGCAGCTTTGTAGCGGCCCCACAAGAGACCCAGTACTTC	CASSFVAAPQETQYF	-	-	TRBV7-3	TRBJ2-5
TGCGCCAGCAGCTTTTCAGGGGATGGAAACACCATATATTTT	CASSFSGDGNTIYF	-	-	TRBV5-1	TRBJ1-3
TGCGCCAGCAGCTTGGAAGGGACAGGGGGGAGAGAAGTCATTCCCGGGGAGCTGTTTTTT	CASSLEGTGGREVIPGELFF	-	TRBD1	TRBV5-1	TRBJ2-2
TGTGCCAGCAGCCCGGACAGGGGGGCCTACAATGAGCAGTTCTTC	CASSPDRGAYNEQFF	-	TRBD1	TRBV11-2	TRBJ2-1
TGCGCCAGCAGCCAAGGGAGAGAAGGGGCTTGGAATGAAAAACTGTTTTTT	CASSQGREGAWNEKLFF	few	-	TRBV4-3	TRBJ1-4
TGTGCCAGCAGCTTTCCAGGAGGTTCACCCCTCCACTTT	CASSFPGGSPLHF	-	-	TRBV7-2	TRBJ1-6
TGTGCCAGCAGTGGCCAGGGCGTTAATGAAAAACTGTTTTTT	CASSGQGVNEKLFF	few	-	TRBV2	TRBJ1-4
TGTGCCAGTAGTATAGCAGGGGGTGAGCAGTTCTTC	CASSIAGGEQFF	-	TRBD1	TRBV19	TRBJ2-1
TGTGCCAGCAGCCAACGCGGCCTTCCCGCCCAGTACTTC	CASSQRGLPAQYF	-	-	TRBV7-6	TRBJ2-5